These 3 T cell receptor beta chains were sequenced from one sample in a study of memory CD4+ T cells and cytomegalovirus serostatus. Data came from immunoSEQ multiplex PCR; TCRdb stores just in-frame clones and leaves some out. Of approximately 47,000 clones in the sample, just under 80% were seen once. The sort gate was single viable CD3+CD4+CD8-CD45RO+ cells for memory CD4+ T cells. What was sequenced was memory CD4+ T cells from blood. Source of these receptors: an adult in good health and CMV-seronegative.

This clone was detected only a few times. The genes are TRBV2 and TRBJ2-1; D is unresolved. CDR1 is SNHLY and CDR2 is FYNNEI in the germline V gene. V dropped 0 bases and J dropped 9 bases, with 9 bases sitting between them. The CDR3 sequence is 13 residues long. CDR3: CASSEARTTEQFF. The CDR3 nucleotides read TGTGCCAGCAGTGAAGCGCGGACGACTGAGCAGTTCTTC.

V usage is TRBV6-1 and J usage is TRBJ1-6, with 7 bases lining up with TRBD1. The CDR3 has 14 amino acids. V dropped 7 bases and J dropped 5; count of bases not matched to a gene: 5. CDR1 MNHNS and CDR2 SASEGT come from the germline V gene. In nucleotides, the CDR3 is TGTGCCAGCACAGACAGGGCCCATAATTCACCCCTCCACTTT. Its translation: CASTDRAHNSPLHF.

The rearrangement joins TRBV29-1 to TRBJ1-2; 8 nucleotides line up with TRBD1. V dropped 5 bases and J dropped 7; count of bases not matched to a gene: 12. From germline, CDR1 is SQVTM and CDR2 ANQGSEA. The CDR3 is 14 residues long. The CDR3 region has the DNA TGCAGCGTTAAATCAGGGGGCGCCGTGAGTGGCTACACCTTC. This codes for CSVKSGGAVSGYTF.